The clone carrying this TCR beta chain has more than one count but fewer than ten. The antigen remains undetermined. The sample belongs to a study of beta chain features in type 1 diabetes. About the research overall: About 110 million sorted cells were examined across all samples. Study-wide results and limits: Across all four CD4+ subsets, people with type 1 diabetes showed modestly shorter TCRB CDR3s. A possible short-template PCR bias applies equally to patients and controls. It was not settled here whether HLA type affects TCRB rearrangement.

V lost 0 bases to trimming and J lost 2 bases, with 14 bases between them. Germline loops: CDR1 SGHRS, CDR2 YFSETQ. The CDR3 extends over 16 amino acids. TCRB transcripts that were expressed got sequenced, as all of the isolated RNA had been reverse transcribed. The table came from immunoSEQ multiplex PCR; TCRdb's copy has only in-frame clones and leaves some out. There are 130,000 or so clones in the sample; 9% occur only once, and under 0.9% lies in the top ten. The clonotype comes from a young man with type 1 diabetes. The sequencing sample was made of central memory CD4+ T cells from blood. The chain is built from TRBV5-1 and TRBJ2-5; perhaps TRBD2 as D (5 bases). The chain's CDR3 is CASSLGPSSGQETQYF. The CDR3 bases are TGCGCCAGCAGCTTGGGACCCTCGTCGGGGCAAGAGACCCAGTACTTC.